Included here is one T cell receptor beta chain sequence, with context. The sample belongs to a study of blood T cell repertoires in COVID-19. Study overall: Both acute and convalescent COVID-19 samples were obtained from the United States, Italy and Spain. Nucleic acid was either cDNA or gDNA, and it came from T cells, B-cell-depleted T cells, or PBMCs.

Source study methods: Estimation of nucleated cell counts was performed using reference gene primer amplification. TCRdb keeps only in-frame clones here, not all; method: immunoSEQ multiplex PCR. Clone size and the V and J calls come from that table; the DNA yielded D and trimming. The sample shows under 250,000 clones, 81% of them seen only once. Those who participated ranged in age from 18 to 89 years and resided in about two dozen US areas. J gave up 9 bases and V 1 base, and 12 bases lay outside the gene matches. Germline loops: CDR1 GTSNPN, CDR2 SVGIG (reference sequence). The CDR3 is 15 amino acids.

This chain connects TRBV30 to TRBJ2-1, with TRBD2 matching 7 bases. This clonotype originated in a woman aged 45-59 years with acute COVID-19. The sample was PBMCs or T cells enriched from blood (not recorded which). CDR3 sequence (DNA): TGTGCCTGGAGTGACCCCCGGACGGGAGGTGCTGAGCAGTTCTTC. Translated, it gives CAWSDPRTGGAEQFF.